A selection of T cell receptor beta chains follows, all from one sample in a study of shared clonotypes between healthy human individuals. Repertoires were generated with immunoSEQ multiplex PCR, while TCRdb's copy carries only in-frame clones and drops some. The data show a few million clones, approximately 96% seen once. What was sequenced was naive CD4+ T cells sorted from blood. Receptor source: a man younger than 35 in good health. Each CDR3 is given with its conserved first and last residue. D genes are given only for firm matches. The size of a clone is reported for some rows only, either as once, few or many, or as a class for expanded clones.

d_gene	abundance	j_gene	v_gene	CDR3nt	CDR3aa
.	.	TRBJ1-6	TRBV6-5	TGTGCCAGCAGCACGAATTCACCCCTCCACTTT	CASSTNSPLHF
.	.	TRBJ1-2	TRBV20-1	TGCAGTGCTGGTGACGACTATGGCTACACCTTC	CSAGDDYGYTF
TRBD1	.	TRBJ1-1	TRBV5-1	TGCGCCAGCAGCCCCAGGCAGGGGGGTACCTTAAGCGAAGCTTTCTTT	CASSPRQGGTLSEAFF
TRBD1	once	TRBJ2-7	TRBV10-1	TGCGCCAGCATATCGGACAGGTACTCCTACGAGCAGTACTTC	CASISDRYSYEQYF
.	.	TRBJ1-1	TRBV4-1	TGCGCCAGCAGCCATCCGGGACCTACGAACACTGAAGCTTTCTTT	CASSHPGPTNTEAFF
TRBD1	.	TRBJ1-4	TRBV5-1	TGCGCCAGCAGCTTGGAGGGGGCTACTAATGAAAAACTGTTTTTT	CASSLEGATNEKLFF
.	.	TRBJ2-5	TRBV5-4	TGTGCCAGCAGTTTGGACCCGCGGGAGACCCAGTACTTC	CASSLDPRETQYF
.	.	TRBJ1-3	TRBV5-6	TGTGCCAGCAGCTTGTATAGAAACACCATATATTTT	CASSLYRNTIYF
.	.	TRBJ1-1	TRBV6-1	TGTGCCAGCAACCGTGAAACGGGGAACACTGAAGCTTTCTTT	CASNRETGNTEAFF
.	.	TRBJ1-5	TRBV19	TGTGCCAGTAGTATTGGGTCCGCAGGACAGCCCCAGCATTTT	CASSIGSAGQPQHF
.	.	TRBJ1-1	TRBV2	TGTGCCAGCCGCTGGGACATCCCCACTGAAGCTTTCTTT	CASRWDIPTEAFF
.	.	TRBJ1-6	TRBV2	TGTGCCAGCAGTGAAGATCTAGGGAGGACACCCCTCCACTTT	CASSEDLGRTPLHF
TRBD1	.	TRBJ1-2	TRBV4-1	TGCGCCAGCAGGAACAGGGGGCAGAGCTATGGCTACACCTTC	CASRNRGQSYGYTF
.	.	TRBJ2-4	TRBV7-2	TGTGCCAGCAGCCTGCTTGAGATAGCCAAAAACATTCAGTACTTC	CASSLLEIAKNIQYF